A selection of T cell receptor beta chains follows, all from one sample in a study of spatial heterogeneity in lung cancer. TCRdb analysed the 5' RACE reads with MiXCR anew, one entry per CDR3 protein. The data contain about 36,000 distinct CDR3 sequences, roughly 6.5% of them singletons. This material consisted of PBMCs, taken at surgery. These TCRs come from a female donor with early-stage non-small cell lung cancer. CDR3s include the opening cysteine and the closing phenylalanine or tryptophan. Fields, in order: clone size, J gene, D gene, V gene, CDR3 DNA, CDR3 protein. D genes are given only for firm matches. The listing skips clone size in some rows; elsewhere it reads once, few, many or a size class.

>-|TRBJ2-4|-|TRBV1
TGCACCAGCAGCCAAGATGACCGGGCTCCTCGCCCACTAGCCAAAAACATTCAGTACTTC
CTSSQDDRAPRPLAKNIQYF
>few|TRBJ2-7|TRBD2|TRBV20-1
TGCAGTGCTCCAGGGACTAGCGGGAACGACGAGCAGTACTTC
CSAPGTSGNDEQYF
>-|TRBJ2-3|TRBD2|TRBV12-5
TGTGCTAGTGGTTTGGGGGTTAGCGGGAGAACAGATACGCAGTATTTT
CASGLGVSGRTDTQYF
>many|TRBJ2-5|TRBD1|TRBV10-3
TGTGCCATCAGTGAGGAATGGGGATCAGGGGGACAAGAGACCCAGTACTTC
CAISEEWGSGGQETQYF
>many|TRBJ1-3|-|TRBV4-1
TGCGCCAGCAGCCAAGCTCCTTACGGGAATCCGCGGGGGAACACCATATATTTT
CASSQAPYGNPRGNTIYF
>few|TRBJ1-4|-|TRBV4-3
TGCGCCAGCAGCCAAGATCGGAAGTCTAATGAAAAACTGTTTTTT
CASSQDRKSNEKLFF
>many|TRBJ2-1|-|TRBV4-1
TGCGCCAGCAGCCAAGACCGACTCCCCTACAATGAGCAGTTCTTC
CASSQDRLPYNEQFF
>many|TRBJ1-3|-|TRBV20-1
TGCAGTGCTAGAGTCGGAAGGGTGGGAAACACCATATATTTT
CSARVGRVGNTIYF
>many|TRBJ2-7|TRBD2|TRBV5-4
TGTGCCAGCAGCTTGGACGCTAGCGGGAGGTACGAGCAGTACTTC
CASSLDASGRYEQYF
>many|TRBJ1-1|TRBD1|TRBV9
TGTGCCAGCAGCGCGACTAGGACAGGGAACACTGAAGCTTTCTTT
CASSATRTGNTEAFF
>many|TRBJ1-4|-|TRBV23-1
TGCGCCCACGAAAAACTGTTTTTT
CAHEKLFF
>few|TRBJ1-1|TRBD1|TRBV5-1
TGCGCCAGCAGAGCTCAGGGGGCGCTAACTGAAGCTTTCTTT
CASRAQGALTEAFF
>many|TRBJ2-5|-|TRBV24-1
TGTGCCACCAGTGATGGGCCTGGGGAGACCCAGTACTTC
CATSDGPGETQYF
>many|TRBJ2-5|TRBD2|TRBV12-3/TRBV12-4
TGTGCCAGCAGCCCACTTAGCGGGGCAGAGACCCAGTACTTC
CASSPLSGAETQYF
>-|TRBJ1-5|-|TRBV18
TGTGCCAGCTCATCCGGGACACATCAGCCCCAGCATTTT
CASSSGTHQPQHF
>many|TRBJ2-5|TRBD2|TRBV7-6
TGTGCCAGCAGCTTATTCGCGGGGGGGCTTGAGACCCAGTACTTC
CASSLFAGGLETQYF
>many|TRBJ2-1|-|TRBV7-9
TGTGCCAGCAGCCCCTCCGGGGGAACCGCCGATGAGCAGTTCTTC
CASSPSGGTADEQFF
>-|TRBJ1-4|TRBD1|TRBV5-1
TGCGCCAGCACCCAGGGGGCTAATGAAAAACTGTTTTTT
CASTQGANEKLFF
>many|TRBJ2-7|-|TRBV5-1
TGCGCCAGCAGCTTGGGACTCTACGAGCAGTACTTC
CASSLGLYEQYF
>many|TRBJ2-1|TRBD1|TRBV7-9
TGTGCCAGCAGCAAGTTGGACAGGGGGCAAAACAATGAGCAGTTCTTC
CASSKLDRGQNNEQFF
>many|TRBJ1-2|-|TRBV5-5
TGTGCCAGCAGTTTTGCGGCCGCAAGGAGCTATGGCTACACCTTC
CASSFAAARSYGYTF
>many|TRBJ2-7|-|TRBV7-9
TGTGCCAGCTCGAATTTCTACGAGCAGTACTTC
CASSNFYEQYF
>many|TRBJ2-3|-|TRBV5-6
TGTGCCAGCATCAATCTAGGGGGGATTTGGGATAGCACAGATACGCAGTATTTT
CASINLGGIWDSTDTQYF
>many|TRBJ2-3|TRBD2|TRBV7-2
TGTGCCAGCAGCCGAAGAGGCGGGGGGGTGGATACGCAGTATTTT
CASSRRGGGVDTQYF
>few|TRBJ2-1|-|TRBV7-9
TGTGCCAGCAGCAACTATGCGGGCAATGAGCAGTTCTTC
CASSNYAGNEQFF
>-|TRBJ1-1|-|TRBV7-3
TGTGCCAGCAGCTTAAGTCGGGTGACGGGTGAAGCTTTCTTT
CASSLSRVTGEAFF
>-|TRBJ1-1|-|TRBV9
TGTGCCAGCAGTCGATCCTCCGCCCCACAAGCTTTCTTT
CASSRSSAPQAFF
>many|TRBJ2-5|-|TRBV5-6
TGTGCCAGCAGCTTTGTCATTGGCCCACAAGAGACCCAGTACTTC
CASSFVIGPQETQYF
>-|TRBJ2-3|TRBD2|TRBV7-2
TGTGCCAGCAGCCCCGAGCGGGAGATAGATACGCAGTATTTT
CASSPEREIDTQYF
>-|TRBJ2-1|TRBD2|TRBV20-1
TGCAGTGCCCCTCCCCCCGGGGGGGATGAGCAGTTCTTC
CSAPPPGGDEQFF
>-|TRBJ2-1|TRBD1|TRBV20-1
TGCAGTGCCAATTCTGGACAGGGGTACAATGAGCAGTTCTTC
CSANSGQGYNEQFF
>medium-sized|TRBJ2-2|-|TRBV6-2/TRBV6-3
TGTGCCAGCAGGGACGGGGAGCTGTTTTTT
CASRDGELFF
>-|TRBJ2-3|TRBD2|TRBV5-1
TGCGTCAGCAGCTTGACTAGCGGCACAGATACGCAGTATTTT
CVSSLTSGTDTQYF
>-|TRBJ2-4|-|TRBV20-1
TGCAGTGCTAGCGGGGCCGCCAAAAACATTCAGTACTTC
CSASGAAKNIQYF
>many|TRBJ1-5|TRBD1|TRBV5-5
TGTGCCAGCAGCCGTGGACAGGGGGGCAATCAGCCCCAGCATTTT
CASSRGQGGNQPQHF
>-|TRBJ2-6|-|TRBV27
TGTGCCAGCAGTTGGGCGTCTGGGGCCAACGTCCTGACTTTC
CASSWASGANVLTF
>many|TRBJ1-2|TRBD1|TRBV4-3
TGCGCCAGCAGCCAAGGTCCCCCGGGACAGGGTGACTATGGCTACACCTTC
CASSQGPPGQGDYGYTF
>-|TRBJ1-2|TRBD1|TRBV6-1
TGTGCCAGCAGTCTACCAGGGGGGGACTATGGCTACACCTTC
CASSLPGGDYGYTF
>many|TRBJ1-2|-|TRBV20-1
TGCAGTGCTGGGACATCTAAGGATAACTATGGCTACACCTTC
CSAGTSKDNYGYTF
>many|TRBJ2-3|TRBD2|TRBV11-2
TGTGCCAGCAGCCCTCGGACTAGCGGGAGGTCGGATACGCAGTATTTT
CASSPRTSGRSDTQYF
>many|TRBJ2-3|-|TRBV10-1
TGCGCCAGCAGTGAGCTGGCTAGCACAGATACGCAGTATTTT
CASSELASTDTQYF
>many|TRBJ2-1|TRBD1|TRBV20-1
TGCAGTGCTAGATCCCCGGGACAGAGAACTGGCGAGCAGTTCTTC
CSARSPGQRTGEQFF
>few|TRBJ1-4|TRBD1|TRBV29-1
TGCAGCGTTGAAACGCCCGGGACAGGGCATGAAAAACTGTTTTTT
CSVETPGTGHEKLFF
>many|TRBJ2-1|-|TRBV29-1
TGCAGCGTAGTACTAGTATACAATGAGCAGTTCTTC
CSVVLVYNEQFF
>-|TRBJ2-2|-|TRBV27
TGTGCCAGCAGTTTTAAACCAGGCCAGGGTGCCACCGGGGAGCTGTTTTTT
CASSFKPGQGATGELFF
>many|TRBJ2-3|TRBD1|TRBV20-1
TGCAGTGCTAGAGTCGGAACAGGGGCAGATACGCAGTATTTT
CSARVGTGADTQYF
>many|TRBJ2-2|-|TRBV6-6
TGTGCCAGCACTCTACCGGGACAAAACACCGGGGAGCTGTTTTTT
CASTLPGQNTGELFF
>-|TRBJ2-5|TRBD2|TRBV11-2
TGTGCCAGCAGCTTGAAGCGGGGGGGCTCGGAGACCCAGTACTTC
CASSLKRGGSETQYF
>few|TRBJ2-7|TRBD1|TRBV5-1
TGCGCCAGCAGCGTACAGGGGGAGTACGAGCAGTACTTC
CASSVQGEYEQYF
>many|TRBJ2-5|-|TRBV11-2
TGTGCCAGCAGCCCCCAGAGGGAGTCGGAGACCCAGTACTTC
CASSPQRESETQYF
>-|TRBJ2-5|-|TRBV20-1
TGCAGTGCTAGAGATACGCAGAAAGAGACCCAGTACTTC
CSARDTQKETQYF
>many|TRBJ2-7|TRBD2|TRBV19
TGTGCCAGTAGTATAGCGGCGGGAGGCGAGCAGTACTTC
CASSIAAGGEQYF
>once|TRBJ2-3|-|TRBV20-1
TGCAGTGCTAGGTCGGACAGCCTTAGCACAGATACGCAGTATTTT
CSARSDSLSTDTQYF
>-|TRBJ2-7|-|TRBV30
TGTGCCTGGAGTGTAGTCTACGAGCAGTACTTC
CAWSVVYEQYF
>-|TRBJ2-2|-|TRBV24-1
TGTGCCACCAGTGACCGTAGGGAGTATACCGGGGAGCTGTTTTTT
CATSDRREYTGELFF